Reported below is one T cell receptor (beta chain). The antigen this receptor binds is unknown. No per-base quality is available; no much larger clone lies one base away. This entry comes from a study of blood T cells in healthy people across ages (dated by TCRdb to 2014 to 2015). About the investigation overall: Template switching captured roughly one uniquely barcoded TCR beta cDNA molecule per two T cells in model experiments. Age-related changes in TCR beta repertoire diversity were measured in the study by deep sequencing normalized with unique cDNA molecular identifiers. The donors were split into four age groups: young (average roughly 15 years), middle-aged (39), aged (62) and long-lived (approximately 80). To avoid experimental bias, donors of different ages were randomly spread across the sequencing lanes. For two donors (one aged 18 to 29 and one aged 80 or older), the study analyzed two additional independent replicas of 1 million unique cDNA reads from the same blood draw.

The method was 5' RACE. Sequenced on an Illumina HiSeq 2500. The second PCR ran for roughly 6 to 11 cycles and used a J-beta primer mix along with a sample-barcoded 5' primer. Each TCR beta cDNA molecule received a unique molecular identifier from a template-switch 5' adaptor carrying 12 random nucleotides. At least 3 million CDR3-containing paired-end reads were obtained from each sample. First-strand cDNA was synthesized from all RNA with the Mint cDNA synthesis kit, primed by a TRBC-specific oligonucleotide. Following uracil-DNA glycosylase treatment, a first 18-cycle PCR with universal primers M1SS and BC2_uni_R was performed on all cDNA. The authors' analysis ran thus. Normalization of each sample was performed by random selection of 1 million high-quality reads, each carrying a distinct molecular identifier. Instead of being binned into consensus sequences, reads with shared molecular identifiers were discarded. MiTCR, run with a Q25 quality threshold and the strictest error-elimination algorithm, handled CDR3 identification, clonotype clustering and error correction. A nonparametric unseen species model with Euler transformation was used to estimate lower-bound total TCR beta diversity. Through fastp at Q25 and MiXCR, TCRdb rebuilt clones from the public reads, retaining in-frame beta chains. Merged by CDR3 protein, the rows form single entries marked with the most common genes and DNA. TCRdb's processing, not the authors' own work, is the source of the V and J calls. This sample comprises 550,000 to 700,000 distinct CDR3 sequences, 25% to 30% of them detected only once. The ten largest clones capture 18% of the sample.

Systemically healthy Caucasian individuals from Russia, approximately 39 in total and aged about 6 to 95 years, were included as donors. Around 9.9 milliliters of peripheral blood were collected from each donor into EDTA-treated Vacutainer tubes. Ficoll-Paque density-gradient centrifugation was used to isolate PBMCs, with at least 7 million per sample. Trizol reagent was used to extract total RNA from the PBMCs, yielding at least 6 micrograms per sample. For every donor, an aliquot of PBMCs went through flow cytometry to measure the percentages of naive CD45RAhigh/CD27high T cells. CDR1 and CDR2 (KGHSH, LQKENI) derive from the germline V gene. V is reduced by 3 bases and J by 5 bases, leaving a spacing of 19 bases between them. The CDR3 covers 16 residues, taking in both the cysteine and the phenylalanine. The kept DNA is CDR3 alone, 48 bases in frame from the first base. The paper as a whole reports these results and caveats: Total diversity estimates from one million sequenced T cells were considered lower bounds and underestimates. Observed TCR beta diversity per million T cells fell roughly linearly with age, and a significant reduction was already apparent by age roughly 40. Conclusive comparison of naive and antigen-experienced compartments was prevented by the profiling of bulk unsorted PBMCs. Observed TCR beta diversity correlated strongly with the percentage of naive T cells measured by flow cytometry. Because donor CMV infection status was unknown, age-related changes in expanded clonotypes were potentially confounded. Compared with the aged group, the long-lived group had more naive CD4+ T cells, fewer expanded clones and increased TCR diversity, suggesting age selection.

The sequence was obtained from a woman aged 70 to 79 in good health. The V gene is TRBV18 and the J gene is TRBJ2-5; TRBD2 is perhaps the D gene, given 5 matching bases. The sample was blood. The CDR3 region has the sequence CASSPRYERGKETQYF. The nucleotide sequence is TGTGCCAGCTCACCCCGCTACGAACGGGGTAAGGAGACCCAGTACTTC.